This T cell receptor (beta chain) was found in a study of T cells after yellow fever vaccination. Findings of the study overall: A weaker but faster secondary response was observed, peaking on day 5 versus 15.

This clonotype has only a few counts. Its specificity is not known. TCRdb fed the 5' RACE reads into MiXCR, producing one record per CDR3 protein. The data hold over 150,000 distinct CDR3 sequences, with 5.5% to 7.5% observed a single time. J lost 2 bases, V lost 7 bases, and 16 bases had no gene match. This CDR3 is 18 amino acids long. The chain has TRBV23-1 and TRBJ2-3; TRBD1 matches at 9 bases. TRBV23-1 has ORF status, its function being uncertain. This sample comprised CD4+ T cells sorted from PBMCs, obtained about 5 days after the first yellow fever vaccination. This clonotype was sampled from a young man who received the YFV17D yellow fever vaccine. The CDR3 protein is CASTPLRDRVSYTDTQYF. The CDR3 bases are TGCGCCAGCACCCCCCTCCGGGACAGGGTATCCTACACAGATACGCAGTATTTT.